The rows below give T cell receptor beta chains drawn from one sample of a study of post-analysis software for immune sequencing data. TCRdb re-derived calls from the PCR reads in MiXCR, one entry per CDR3 protein. Among hundreds of thousands of distinct CDR3 sequences listed, 30% were seen once. Material: blood. The receptors were sampled from a girl between 5 and 17 years old with multiple sclerosis. The CDR3 runs from the conserved cysteine through the conserved F or W. D genes are given only for firm matches. Size is stated for part of the rows, as once, few or many counts, or as a class when the clone is expanded.

TRBV18	.	TRBD2	TRBJ2-7	TGTGCCAGCTCACCACCCCGGCGGGAGTCCTACGAGCAGTACTTC	CASSPPRRESYEQYF
TRBV11-2	once	.	TRBJ2-2	TGTGCCAGCAGACGACCCGGGACCACAAAACGGAACACCGGGGAGCTGTTTTTT	CASRRPGTTKRNTGELFF
TRBV24-1	few	.	TRBJ2-5	TGTGCCACCAGTGACCATCAAGAGACCCAGTACTTC	CATSDHQETQYF
TRBV12-3/TRBV12-4	.	TRBD1	TRBJ2-5	TGTGCCAGCAGCACCGTTGGGTGGTCCGGGGACAGGGGAGAAGGGCAGTGGGAGACCCAGTACTTC	CASSTVGWSGDRGEGQWETQYF
TRBV14	few	.	TRBJ2-3	TGTGCCAGCAGGGGCCGCAGCACAGATACGCAGTATTTT	CASRGRSTDTQYF
TRBV4-2	.	.	TRBJ2-5	TGTGCCAGCAGCCACTTGCTGGGGGCCCAAGAGACCCAGTACTTC	CASSHLLGAQETQYF
TRBV5-1	few	.	TRBJ2-7	TGCGCCAGCAGCTTGGACACGGGTTACTCCTACAATGAGCAGTACTTC	CASSLDTGYSYNEQYF
TRBV6-5	.	.	TRBJ1-1	TGTGCCAGCAGTTCCCTAAGACAGGTGGGCGCTTTCTTT	CASSSLRQVGAFF
TRBV20-1	few	TRBD1	TRBJ2-7	TGCAGTGCTAGCAGGACAGGGAGCGAGCAGTACTTC	CSASRTGSEQYF
TRBV4-1	few	TRBD2	TRBJ2-1	TGCGCCAGCAGCCAAGCAGGGACTAGCGGGAATCGAGACAATGAGCAGTTCTTC	CASSQAGTSGNRDNEQFF
TRBV9	few	TRBD1	TRBJ1-2	TGTGCCAGCAGGGACAGGGTCCGTGGCTACACCTTC	CASRDRVRGYTF
TRBV7-8	.	.	TRBJ2-5	TGTGCCAGCCCCGGGGCCGCAACTGGGGAGACCCAGTACTTC	CASPGAATGETQYF
TRBV29-1	.	.	TRBJ2-2	TGCAGCGTTGAGCCAGGGACGGGCACCGGGGAGCTGTTTTTT	CSVEPGTGTGELFF
TRBV6-1	few	.	TRBJ2-3	TGTGCCAGCAGCCGAGGGACCGAGGATACGCAGTATTTT	CASSRGTEDTQYF
TRBV7-9	.	TRBD1	TRBJ1-2	TGTGCCAGCAGCTTAGCCCGACAGGGTACGGGCTACACCTTC	CASSLARQGTGYTF